What follows are 16 T cell receptor beta chains derived from one specimen sequenced in a study of T cell repertoires in cytomegalovirus infection. No cognate antigen is known for these TCRs. TCRdb ran MiXCR on the reads and lists one entry per CDR3 protein. The profile shows over 250,000 distinct CDR3 sequences, around 20% of them singletons. The sequencing here drew on cultured PBMCs, taken from culture after CMV antigen stimulation. The origin of the receptors is a human donor in good health (CMV status not recorded). Some clones in this sample may be carry-over from other donors' samples.

In this sample, this clonotype turned up many times. The J gene is TRBJ2-5, the V gene TRBV7-2; TRBD1 is a possible D gene (6 bases). The CDR3 is 14 residues long. V was trimmed by 5 bases and J by 5 bases, leaving 15 bases between them. CDR1 and CDR2 (germline): SGHTA, FQGNSA. This chain's CDR3 is CASSNGQLRETQYF. Written as DNA, the CDR3 is TGTGCCAGCAGCAACGGACAGCTCCGGGAGACCCAGTACTTC.

In this sample, this clonotype turned up a few times. This chain uses TRBV28 with TRBJ2-5; possibly TRBD1 or TRBD2 for D (5 bases each). Germline CDR1 is MDHEN and CDR2 is SYDVKM. V was pared by 6 bases and J by 1 base, with 9 bases between. This CDR3 has 13 residues. CDR3 nucleotide sequence: TGTGCCAGCAGCTACGGGGCCCAAGAGACCCAGTACTTC. Encoded protein: CASSYGAQETQYF.

With regard to this clonotype: The final CDR3 position lacks the conserved phenylalanine or tryptophan, pointing to a likely read error. The rearrangement uses TRBV20-1 and TRBJ2-1; the match to TRBD2 covers 12 bases. The V and J ends lost 1 base and 7 bases, in that order; junction bases with no gene match: 8. The CDR3 sequence is 16 residues long. Germline-derived CDR1 and CDR2 are DFQATT and SNEGSKA (reference sequence). The CDR3, as DNA: TGCAGTGCTAGAGGACCTGTGACTAGCGGGAGAAATGAGCAGTTCTAC. Its protein is CSARGPVTSGRNEQFY.

This clonotype was found many times. The rearrangement uses TRBV7-2 and TRBJ2-3; no clear D. The germline V and J ends were trimmed by 8 bases and 4 bases, with 7 bases remaining between them. Germline loops: CDR1 SGHTA, CDR2 FQGNSA. The CDR3 is made up of 11 amino acids. The CDR3 sequence: CASGEADTQYF. In DNA, the CDR3 is TGTGCCAGCGGAGAGGCAGATACGCAGTATTTT.

This clonotype was counted only a few times. The CDR3 is CSVRKGLSFGTEAFF. CDR3 DNA: TGCAGCGTTCGGAAGGGACTTTCTTTTGGCACTGAAGCTTTCTTT. V and J are TRBV29-1 and TRBJ1-1; D perhaps matches TRBD1 (5 bases). This CDR3 is 15 amino acids long. Germline V gives CDR1 SQVTM, CDR2 ANQGSEA. Deletions cut 5 bases from V and 4 bases from J, with 20 bases between.

This clonotype has a handful of counts. J is TRBJ1-5 and V is TRBV6-1, with a tentative D call TRBD1 (6 bases). Trimming stripped 2 bases from V and 4 bases from J, with 15 bases between. The CDR3 covers 16 residues. Germline assignment: CDR1 MNHNS and CDR2 SASEGT. The CDR3 region is CASSELGGGVNQPQHF. CDR3 DNA: TGTGCCAGCAGTGAATTAGGGGGGGGGGTAAATCAGCCCCAGCATTTT.

V usage is TRBV6-2 or TRBV6-3 and J usage is TRBJ2-7; 10 bases line up with TRBD1. The CDR3 consists of 14 residues. Trimming removed 2 bases from V and 2 bases from J; junction bases left unmatched: 0. The germline V gene encodes CDR1 MNHEY and CDR2 SVGEGT. CDR3 sequence: CASSYGTGAYEQYF. Here the CDR3 DNA reads TGTGCCAGCAGTTACGGGACAGGGGCCTACGAGCAGTACTTC.

This clonotype has a handful of counts. The rearrangement uses TRBV28 and TRBJ2-2; the D is unclear. V gave up 8 bases and J gave up 7 bases, with 8 bases separating them. This CDR3 is built from 11 residues. Germline V gives CDR1 MDHEN, CDR2 SYDVKM. The CDR3 sequence: CASVTDGELFF. Here the CDR3 DNA reads TGTGCCAGCGTAACAGACGGGGAGCTGTTTTTT.

This clonotype was recorded a few times. The chain links TRBV6-2 or TRBV6-3 to TRBJ1-2; D unresolved. The CDR3 length is 12 residues. V lost 2 bases, J lost 7 bases, and 8 bases lay in between. Germline-derived CDR1 and CDR2 are MNHEY and SVGEGT. The CDR3 nucleotides are TGTGCCAGCAGTTACCCCCCCAGTGGCTACACCTTC. This sequence encodes CASSYPPSGYTF.

This clonotype was counted at least ten times. This chain connects TRBV7-2 to TRBJ2-4, with 7 positions matching TRBD1. Germline assignment: CDR1 SGHTA and CDR2 FQGNSA. The CDR3 sequence is 15 residues long. The V and J ends lost 5 bases and 4 bases, in that order; junction bases with no gene match: 8. The CDR3 region is CASSRLGTEKNIQYF. The CDR3 DNA follows: TGTGCCAGCAGCCGGCTCGGGACAGAGAAAAACATTCAGTACTTC.

This sequence joins TRBV4-1 and TRBJ2-1; TRBD2 matches 11 bases. The germline V gene has CDR1 MGHRA and CDR2 YSYEKL. J lost 4 bases, V lost 1 base, and 9 bases had no gene match. The CDR3 consists of 18 residues. As DNA, the CDR3 is TGCGCCAGCAGCCAAGGAGGGCCGGGACTAGCGGATTACAATGAGCAGTTCTTC. Its translation is CASSQGGPGLADYNEQFF.

The rearrangement uses TRBV10-3 and TRBJ1-1; tentatively, D is TRBD1 (5 bases). Germline values: CDR1 ENHRY, CDR2 SYGVKD. Trimming removed 6 bases at V and 4 bases at J, with 9 bases between. The CDR3 runs 12 residues. The CDR3 region has the DNA TGTGCCATCAGCAGGGTGGGCACTGAAGCTTTCTTT. This codes for CAISRVGTEAFF.

This clonotype was observed a handful of times. This rearrangement joins TRBV4-3 to TRBJ1-4, with D perhaps matching TRBD1 (5 bases). CDR1 is LGHNA, CDR2 YSLEER, per germline. V lost 0 bases, J lost 4 bases, and 12 bases lay in between. This CDR3 is built from 16 residues. The CDR3 protein is CASSQDTGTGNEKLFF. In nucleotides, the CDR3 is TGCGCCAGCAGCCAAGATACTGGGACGGGTAATGAAAAACTGTTTTTT.

The J gene is TRBJ2-3, the V gene TRBV7-9; TRBD1 matches 12 bases. V was pared by 3 bases and J by 4 bases, with 5 bases of the junction left unmatched. The CDR3 has 16 amino acids. CDR1 and CDR2 (germline): SEHNR, FQNEAQ (reference sequence). CDR3 DNA sequence: TGTGCCAGCAGCTTCGGGACAGGGGGCGTTTCAGATACGCAGTATTTT. This codes for CASSFGTGGVSDTQYF.

This chain joins TRBV24-1 and TRBJ2-1; D ambiguous. CDR1 is KGHDR, CDR2 SFDVKD, per germline. The CDR3 is 13 amino acids. Trimming left V 3 bases short and J 10 bases short, with 12 bases between. The CDR3 loop is CATSDPLLDEQFF. In DNA form, the CDR3 reads TGTGCCACCAGTGATCCATTACTGGACGAGCAGTTCTTC.

This sequence joins TRBV7-6 and TRBJ2-1; D may match TRBD1 or TRBD2 (7 bases each). The germline gives CDR1 SGHVS, CDR2 FNYEAQ. This CDR3 has 17 amino acids. Trimming cost V 4 bases and J 5 bases, with 21 bases left between them. The CDR3 spells CASSSGPGTAGNNEQFF. Written as DNA, the CDR3 is TGTGCCAGCAGCTCTGGACCAGGGACAGCGGGGAACAATGAGCAGTTCTTC.